These 25 T cell receptor beta chains share one sample of origin, sequenced in a study of shared clonotypes between healthy human individuals. Here immunoSEQ multiplex PCR was the method, and the copy in TCRdb shows in-frame clones only, minus some. The repertoire holds 450,000 to 500,000 clones, with roughly 80% as singletons. The sequenced material came from PBMCs. Every receptor here comes from a woman aged 40 to 50 in good health. Some clones in this sample may be carry-over from other donors' samples.

For this clone: This likely reflects a read error, since a far larger clone is one base away. The chain couples TRBV4-2 to TRBJ1-5, with D possibly being TRBD1 (6 bases). The CDR3 sequence is 15 residues long. CDR1 and CDR2 (germline): LGHNA, YNFKEQ. The CDR3 DNA sequence: TGTGCCAGCAGCCAAGATGCGGGGGGGCATCAGCTCCAGCATTTT. Its translation: CASSQDAGGHQLQHF.

The chain links TRBV7-9 to TRBJ2-5, with a weak D call TRBD2 (6 bases). V was clipped by 2 bases and J by 1 base, with 8 bases between them. From germline, CDR1 is SEHNR and CDR2 FQNEAQ (reference sequence). The CDR3 contains 14 residues. The CDR3 sequence is CASSLTGAQETQYF. The CDR3, as DNA: TGTGCCAGCAGCTTAACGGGAGCCCAAGAGACCCAGTACTTC. Full variable domain (remainder filled in from reference TRBV7-9 and TRBJ2-5): DTGVSQNPRHKITKRGQNVTFRCDPISEHNRLYWYRQTLGQGPEFLTYFQNEAQLEKSRLLSDRFSAERPKGSFSTLEIQRTEQGDSAMYLCASSLTGAQETQYFGPGTRLLVL.

About this clone: It differs at one base from a far larger clone, so likely a read error. The chain uses TRBV9 and TRBJ1-5; 10 bases map to TRBD1. CDR3 length: 15 residues. V trimming: 3 bases; J trimming: 8 bases; junction bases outside the gene matches: 8. From germline, CDR1 is SGDLS and CDR2 YYNGEE. This chain's CDR3 is CASSATGTGDKPQHF. DNA of the CDR3: TGTGCCAGCAGCGCAACCGGGACAGGGGATAAGCCCCAGCATTTT.

Concerning this clone itself: This likely stems from a read error, as it lies one base from a far larger clone. The identical CDR3 is also encoded by other nucleotide sequences in the sample. The chain carries TRBV5-1 and TRBJ2-2, with TRBD1 identical over 7 bases. Germline values: CDR1 SGHRS, CDR2 YFSETQ. The length of the CDR3 is 14 residues. CDR3 loop: CASSLGTVVGELFF. DNA of the CDR3: TGCGCCAGCAGCCTCGGGACAGTTGTAGGGGAGCTGTTCTTT.

The chain has TRBV4-1 and TRBJ2-7; D is perhaps TRBD1 or TRBD2 (5 bases each). Trimming shortened V by 3 bases and J by 3 bases, and 15 bases separated the two germline ends. This CDR3 has 15 amino acids. The germline CDR1 and CDR2 sequences are MGHRA and YSYEKL. CDR3 in DNA: TGCGCCAGCAGCCAGACCGGGGACGCCGGCTACGAGCAGTACTTC. This translates into CASSQTGDAGYEQYF.

Regarding this clone: It is likely a read error: a sequence one base away is far more abundant. The CDR3 DNA reads as TGCGCCAGTAGACTAGCGGGAGGATCAGGGACCCAGTACTTC. Protein sequence: CASRLAGGSGTQYF. J is TRBJ2-5 and V is TRBV10-2; 13 bases agree with TRBD2. With V trimmed by 9 bases and J by 7 bases, 8 bases remained unmatched. This CDR3 contains 14 residues. Germline V lookup: CDR1 WSHSY, CDR2 SAAADI.

The chain's CDR3 is CASTTPPYNEQFF. The CDR3 DNA is TGTGCCAGCACCACTCCTCCCTACAATGAGCAGTTCTTC. The chain is built from TRBV11-2 and TRBJ2-1; no clear D gene. This CDR3 is built from 13 residues. Germline lookup yields CDR1 SGHAT and CDR2 FQNNGV. V was clipped by 7 bases and J by 2 bases, with 9 bases between them.

V and J are TRBV9 and TRBJ2-2, with 7 nucleotides matching TRBD2. Looked up from germline, CDR1 is SGDLS and CDR2 is YYNGEE. The V gene end was trimmed by 2 bases and the J gene end by 6 bases; junction bases not matched to a gene: 7. This CDR3 contains 15 residues. The DNA of the CDR3 is TGTGCCAGCAGCGTGAGCGGGACTCACGCCGGGGAGCTGTTTTTT. This gives the protein CASSVSGTHAGELFF.

Turning to this clone: This likely came from a read error, as a far larger clone is one base away. This chain connects TRBV29-1 to TRBJ2-5, with TRBD2 matching over 7 bases. The closer fit of TRBJ2-7 to the DNA end suggests the J call may be wrong. Germline V gives CDR1 SQVTM, CDR2 ANQGSEA. The CDR3 is 13 amino acids. DNA of the CDR3: TGCAGCACTGCGGGAGTCCTGGCCTACGAGCAGTACTTC. Translating it yields CSTAGVLAYEQYF.

About this clone itself: A read error likely explains this, since a far larger clone differs by one base. The chain joins TRBV11-3 to TRBJ2-1; no reliable D call. Germline values: CDR1 SGHNT, CDR2 YENEEA. The CDR3 contains 15 residues. The V and J ends lost 1 base and 9 bases respectively, with 16 bases between them. CDR3 amino acids: CASSLAPDLGTEQFF. The DNA for the CDR3 is TGTGCCAGCAGCTTAGCCCCGGACCTTGGAACTGAGCAGTTCTTC. The full variable domain, in which reference TRBV11-3 and TRBJ2-1 provide the parts outside the CDR3, is EAGVVQSPRYKIIEKKQPVAFWCNPISGHNTLYWYLQNLGQGPELLIRYENEEAVDDSQLPKDRFSAERLKGVDSTLKIQPAELGDSAVYLCASSLAPDLGTEQFFGPGTRLTVL.

A note on this clone: This probably arose from a read error, given a far larger clone one base away. The V call is TRBV6-6, the J call TRBJ2-7, with D perhaps TRBD1 (6 bases). Per the germline V gene, CDR1 is MNHNY and CDR2 is SVGAGI (reference sequence). This CDR3 has 14 amino acids. V shed 6 bases and J shed 3 bases, with 15 bases lying between them. Here the CDR3 reads CASRSWTVLYEQYF. The CDR3 DNA reads as TGTGCCAGCAGGTCCTGGACAGTCCTCTACGAGCAGTACTTC.

As regards this clone: It differs at one base from a far larger clone, so likely a read error. The chain joins TRBV5-1 to TRBJ2-7; 8 positions agree with TRBD1. The CDR3 runs to 16 residues. Looked up from germline, CDR1 is SGHRS and CDR2 is YFSETQ. CDR3 in amino acids: CASSSVTGVRSYGQYF. CDR3 coding DNA: TGCGCCAGCAGCTCGGTGACAGGGGTTCGGTCCTACGGGCAGTACTTC.

The chain couples TRBV5-4 to TRBJ2-3, with D uncertain. Germline CDR1 SGHNT, CDR2 YYREEE (reference sequence). This CDR3 spans 15 amino acids. The germline V and J ends were trimmed by 0 bases and 2 bases, with 10 bases remaining between them. Here the CDR3 reads CASSLEDLNTDTQYF. The CDR3 DNA reads as TGTGCCAGCAGCTTGGAAGATTTAAACACAGATACGCAGTATTTT. The full variable domain, rest sourced from reference TRBV5-4 and TRBJ2-3, is ETGVTQSPTHLIKTRGQQVTLRCSSQSGHNTVSWYQQALGQGPQFIFQYYREEENGRGNFPPRFSGLQFPNYSSELNVNALELDDSALYLCASSLEDLNTDTQYFGPGTRLTVL.

This clone has just one count. This sequence is one base from a far larger clone and is likely a read error. The identical CDR3 is also encoded by other nucleotide sequences in the sample. The rearrangement uses TRBV28 and TRBJ2-6, with D possibly being TRBD1 or TRBD2 (5 bases each). The CDR3 runs to 18 residues. Germline V gene data show CDR1 as MDHEN and CDR2 as SYDVKM. CDR3 DNA: TGTGCCAGCAGTTTATTGGCAGGGAGCGCCTCTGGGGCTAACGTCCTGACTTTC. Encoded protein: CASSLLAGSASGANVLTF.

The CDR3 sequence is CAWREGGLLNEQFF. CDR3 DNA sequence: TGTGCCTGGAGGGAAGGGGGCCTTTTGAATGAGCAGTTCTTC. The J gene is TRBJ2-1, the V gene TRBV30; TRBD1 matches at 7 bases. CDR1 is GTSNPN and CDR2 is SVGIG in the germline V gene (reference sequence). The CDR3 spans 14 residues. The ends lost 3 bases at V and 7 bases at J; junction bases unmatched: 9.

The V and J genes are TRBV5-1 and TRBJ2-7; 8 bases align to TRBD2. Germline CDR1 and CDR2: SGHRS and YFSETQ. The CDR3 loop spans 16 amino acids. The junction had 13 bases not matched to a gene; V was cut back by 4 bases and J by 4 bases. The DNA for the CDR3 is TGCGCCAGCAGCCTGGGGACGACTAGCGCTTCTTACGAGCAGTACTTC. As protein: CASSLGTTSASYEQYF. The complete variable domain, with remaining parts taken from reference TRBV5-1 and TRBJ2-7, reads KAGVTQTPRYLIKTRGQQVTLSCSPISGHRSVSWYQQTPGQGLQFLFEYFSETQRNKGNFPGRFSGRQFSNSRSEMNVSTLELGDSALYLCASSLGTTSASYEQYFGPGTRLTVT.

V and J are TRBV28 and TRBJ1-5, with D perhaps matching TRBD1 (6 bases). With 5 bases removed from V and 3 bases from J, the gap between germline ends came to 14 bases. Germline-derived CDR1 and CDR2 are MDHEN and SYDVKM. The CDR3 runs 15 residues. CDR3 region: CASSTGLGANQPQHF. The DNA of the CDR3 is TGTGCCAGCAGTACAGGGTTGGGGGCCAATCAGCCCCAGCATTTT.

This chain uses TRBV11-3 with TRBJ2-1; 10 nucleotides agree with TRBD2. The ends lost 5 bases at V and 4 bases at J; junction bases unmatched: 2. The CDR3 is 14 amino acids. The V gene's germline CDR1 is SGHNT and CDR2 YENEEA. This chain's CDR3 is CASSRTSGYNEQFF. CDR3 DNA: TGTGCCAGCAGCCGGACTAGCGGTTACAATGAGCAGTTCTTC.

V gene TRBV30 combines with J gene TRBJ2-2; D gene ambiguous. Germline CDR1 GTSNPN, CDR2 SVGIG (reference sequence). V gave up 0 bases and J gave up 5 bases, with 19 bases separating them. The CDR3 is 17 residues long. CDR3 nucleotides: TGTGCCTGGAGTGTACTCTCGTGGAGATCGTTGACCGGGGAGCTGTTTTTT. This translates into CAWSVLSWRSLTGELFF.

The genes are TRBV30 and TRBJ2-2; tentative D call: TRBD2 (5 bases). There are 13 residues in the CDR3. In germline, CDR1 is GTSNPN, CDR2 SVGIG (reference sequence). The ends were cut back, 0 bases at V and 6 bases at J, with 8 bases in the middle. The CDR3 sequence: CAWSVLDAGELFF. The CDR3 DNA sequence: TGTGCCTGGAGTGTACTAGATGCCGGGGAGCTGTTTTTT.

The chain is built from TRBV11-1 and TRBJ2-3; D perhaps matches TRBD2 (5 bases). Looked up from germline, CDR1 is SGHAT and CDR2 is FQDESV (reference sequence). V lost 7 bases to trimming and J lost 3 bases, with 11 bases between them. The CDR3 contains 13 residues. This CDR3 reads CASTPRGTDTQYF. CDR3 bases: TGTGCCAGCACCCCTCGGGGAACAGATACGCAGTATTTT.

J is TRBJ2-7 and V is TRBV6-1, with TRBD1 matching 8 bases. The V and J ends lost 8 bases and 3 bases, in that order; junction bases with no gene match: 6. Germline-derived CDR1 and CDR2 are MNHNS and SASEGT. The CDR3 totals 13 residues. CDR3 protein: CASQQGGFYEQYF. CDR3 nucleotide sequence: TGTGCCAGCCAACAGGGGGGATTCTACGAGCAGTACTTC.

Points on this clone: Given a much more abundant clone one base away, this may be a read error. The rearrangement uses TRBV2 and TRBJ2-7, with 14 bases that match TRBD2. CDR1 is SNHLY and CDR2 is FYNNEI in the germline V gene. With V trimmed by 5 bases and J by 3 bases, 18 bases remained unmatched. The CDR3 length is 20 residues. In DNA form, the CDR3 reads TGTGCCAGCAGTTCAGGGCTAGGGTCGTTAGGACTAGCGGGAGGCTACGAGCAGTACTTC. It yields the protein CASSSGLGSLGLAGGYEQYF.

To note about this clone: A far larger clone is one base from this, pointing to a likely read error. Other DNA sequences within the sample encode an identical CDR3. The gene calls are TRBV6-1 and TRBJ2-3, with TRBD1 as a possible D gene (5 bases). The CDR3 is 15 amino acids. Trimming shortened V by 3 bases and J by 2 bases, and 12 bases separated the two germline ends. The V gene's germline CDR1 is MNHNS and CDR2 SASEGT. CDR3 protein: CASSDNGQHTDTQYF. CDR3 DNA: TGTGCCAGCAGTGATAATGGACAACACACAGATACGCAGTATTTT.

The chain employs TRBV5-4 and TRBJ2-7, with TRBD1 matching 7 bases. CDR3 length equals 13 residues. CDR1 is SGHNT, CDR2 YYREEE, per germline (reference sequence). With V trimmed by 2 bases and J by 6 bases, 5 bases remained unmatched. CDR3 region: CASSLPGQPEQYF. The CDR3 DNA reads TGTGCCAGCAGCTTACCGGGACAGCCCGAGCAGTACTTC.